Listed here are 8 T cell receptor beta chains from one sample, sequenced in a study of blood T cell repertoires in COVID-19. TCRdb's copy holds only in-frame clones and misses some; the assay was immunoSEQ multiplex PCR. In the table there are a few hundred thousand clones, approximately 88% of which are singletons. The sample taken for sequencing was PBMCs or T cells enriched from blood (not recorded which). The receptor source for this set is a woman aged 18-29 years who had recovered from COVID-19.

This clone occurred a few times. The chain carries TRBV4-3 and TRBJ1-3, with D unclear. Germline V gene sequence: CDR1 LGHNA, CDR2 YSLEER. The CDR3 loop spans 15 amino acids. V lost 1 base and J lost 0, with 7 bases in between. CDR3 amino acids: CASSQGATSGNTIYF. In nucleotides, the CDR3 is TGCGCCAGCAGCCAAGGGGCCACCTCTGGAAACACCATATATTTT.

This chain joins TRBV28 and TRBJ1-2; D is undetermined. V dropped 1 base and J dropped 7 bases, with 16 bases sitting between them. Germline V gives CDR1 MDHEN, CDR2 SYDVKM. The CDR3 has 15 amino acids. The CDR3 reads CASSLSSDTNRGYTF. CDR3 bases: TGTGCCAGCAGTTTATCGTCAGATACTAACCGTGGCTACACCTTC.

The chain employs TRBV27 and TRBJ2-1, with TRBD2 as a possible D gene (6 bases). Germline CDR1 MNHEY, CDR2 SMNVEV (reference sequence). CDR3 length: 15 amino acids. V lost 2 bases to trimming and J lost 6 bases, with 14 bases between them. In DNA, the CDR3 is TGTGCCAGCAGTTTACGGACTACAGTAGGCAATGAGCAGTTCTTC. Encoded protein: CASSLRTTVGNEQFF.

This clone has just a few counts. The rearrangement links TRBV5-6 to TRBJ2-7, with D unresolved. V was pared by 0 bases and J by 3 bases, with 10 bases between. This CDR3 comprises 14 residues. The germline gives CDR1 SGHDT, CDR2 YYEEEE. In nucleotides, the CDR3 is TGTGCCAGCAGCTTGGCTAATCCGGGCTACGAGCAGTACTTC. This sequence encodes CASSLANPGYEQYF.

V is TRBV5-1 and J is TRBJ2-5, with a tentative D call TRBD1 (6 bases). V shed 4 bases and J shed 2 bases, with 12 bases lying between them. The CDR3 consists of 14 residues. The germline V gene encodes CDR1 SGHRS and CDR2 YFSETQ. In DNA, the CDR3 is TGCGCCAGCAGCAATTACAGGGTACAAGAGACCCAGTACTTC. Its protein is CASSNYRVQETQYF. Full variable domain (outside the CDR3, taken from reference TRBV5-1 and TRBJ2-5): KAGVTQTPRYLIKTRGQQVTLSCSPISGHRSVSWYQQTPGQGLQFLFEYFSETQRNKGNFPGRFSGRQFSNSRSEMNVSTLELGDSALYLCASSNYRVQETQYFGPGTRLLVL.

The J gene is TRBJ2-7, the V gene TRBV6-2 or TRBV6-3, with 13 bases fitting TRBD2. The CDR3 spans 15 residues. CDR1 is MNHEY and CDR2 is SVGEGT in the germline V gene. With V trimmed by 5 bases and J by 6 bases, 7 bases remained unmatched. The CDR3 DNA sequence: TGTGCCAGCAGTAGACCGGGACTAGCGGGAAGCGAGCAGTACTTC. Encoded protein: CASSRPGLAGSEQYF.

The chain joins TRBV5-4 to TRBJ2-2, with 9 bases aligning to TRBD1. CDR1 and CDR2 (germline): SGHNT, YYREEE (reference sequence). V trimming: 4 bases; J trimming: 6 bases; junction bases outside the gene matches: 7. The CDR3 loop spans 15 amino acids. This CDR3 reads CASSLKGTGPGELFF. The CDR3 DNA sequence: TGTGCCAGCAGCCTCAAAGGGACAGGGCCCGGGGAGCTGTTTTTT.

The chain uses TRBV4-1 and TRBJ1-1, with no clear D. The V gene lost 6 bases and the J gene lost 0 bases, with 20 bases spanning the gap. CDR3 length: 17 residues. Germline V gene data show CDR1 as MGHRA and CDR2 as YSYEKL. The CDR3 spells CASSFGKYGLMNTEAFF. Written as DNA, the CDR3 is TGCGCCAGCAGTTTTGGCAAGTATGGCCTCATGAACACTGAAGCTTTCTTT.